The 11 T cell receptor beta chains in this list originate from one sample, sequenced in a study of naive and memory T cell subsets. An equimolar mix of two oligonucleotides served as the beta constant-region primer for TRBC1 and TRBC2. The ligated cDNA underwent four PCR rounds using SP2 and nested alpha and beta constant-region primers. From the UMI-ligation and nested PCR reads, TCRdb called clonotypes with MiXCR, one entry per CDR3 protein. The sample includes about 82,000 distinct CDR3 sequences, roughly 9.2% of them seen just once. Specimen: naive CD8+ T cells from blood. The receptors were sampled from a human donor in good health.

The chain combines TRBV4-1 with TRBJ2-3; D might be TRBD2 (5 bases). The germline gives CDR1 MGHRA, CDR2 YSYEKL. Trimming took off 4 bases at V and 1 base at J, with 9 bases between the two ends. The CDR3 length is 14 residues. CDR3 region: CASSPPRGTDTQYF. The CDR3 DNA is TGCGCCAGCAGCCCGCCGAGGGGCACAGATACGCAGTATTTT.

This clonotype showed up many times. This chain joins TRBV27 and TRBJ2-1; 12 bases map to TRBD2. The junction had 6 bases not matched to a gene; V was cut back by 7 bases and J by 8 bases. The CDR3 runs 14 residues. Per germline, CDR1 MNHEY and CDR2 SMNVEV (reference sequence). This CDR3 reads CASTSGRAKDEQFF. The DNA for the CDR3 is TGTGCCAGCACTAGCGGGAGGGCCAAGGATGAGCAGTTCTTC.

There are a few counts of this clonotype. The CDR3 reads CASSQEGTAFLYGYTF. The CDR3, as DNA: TGCGCCAGCAGCCAAGAAGGGACCGCGTTCCTCTATGGCTACACCTTC. The V gene is TRBV4-1, the J gene TRBJ1-2; D is possibly TRBD1 (5 bases). Per germline, CDR1 MGHRA and CDR2 YSYEKL. The V gene lost 0 bases and the J gene lost 4 bases, with 15 bases spanning the gap. This CDR3 has 16 amino acids.

This clonotype was counted many times. The chain carries TRBV6-2 or TRBV6-3 and TRBJ2-1; TRBD2 agrees at 9 bases. After removal of 6 bases from V and 0 bases from J, the junction contained 12 bases not matched to a gene. Germline-derived CDR1 and CDR2 are MNHEY and SVGEGT. This CDR3 has 18 residues. The CDR3 DNA reads TGTGCCAGCAGCCACTCCGCGGGAGGGACCAGCTCCTACAATGAGCAGTTCTTC. Protein sequence: CASSHSAGGTSSYNEQFF.

This clonotype was counted at least ten times. The J gene is TRBJ1-1, the V gene TRBV6-1; no clear D gene. Germline assignment: CDR1 MNHNS and CDR2 SASEGT. This CDR3 is built from 15 residues. V lost 0 bases, J lost 5 bases, and 13 bases lay in between. The CDR3 loop is CASSEAWYPETEAFF. CDR3 in DNA: TGTGCCAGCAGTGAAGCATGGTATCCAGAGACTGAAGCTTTCTTT.

J is TRBJ2-3 and V is TRBV4-1, with 7 bases identical to TRBD2. Trimming removed 1 base from V and 6 bases from J; junction bases left unmatched: 4. CDR1 and CDR2 from the germline V gene are MGHRA and YSYEKL. The CDR3 extends over 14 amino acids. CDR3 nucleotide sequence: TGCGCCAGCAGCCAAGTTTTGGGAGGGGATACGCAGTATTTT. Its translation: CASSQVLGGDTQYF.

This clonotype has at least ten counts. This chain joins TRBV27 and TRBJ2-2; 11 bases align to TRBD1. The germline V gene encodes CDR1 MNHEY and CDR2 SMNVEV (reference sequence). J was trimmed by 5 bases and V by 5 bases; bases with no gene match: 4. The CDR3 has 15 residues. The CDR3 loop reads CASSVRDRGTGELFF. The CDR3 DNA is TGTGCCAGCAGTGTCCGGGACAGGGGGACCGGGGAGCTGTTTTTT.

The V gene is TRBV29-1, the J gene TRBJ2-2; 9 nucleotides align to TRBD2. This CDR3 has 15 amino acids. Germline V gives CDR1 SQVTM, CDR2 ANQGSEA. J gave up 6 bases and V 1 base, and 6 bases lay outside the gene matches. The CDR3 DNA reads as TGCAGCGTTGAAGGTCTAGCGGGAACGTCCGGGGAGCTGTTTTTT. The encoded protein is CSVEGLAGTSGELFF.

At least ten counts were recorded for this clonotype. The V call is TRBV29-1, the J call TRBJ1-2; D unclear. V gave up 0 bases and J gave up 7 bases, with 6 bases separating them. There are 11 residues in the CDR3. From germline, CDR1 is SQVTM and CDR2 ANQGSEA. The CDR3 is CSVEDRIGYTF. The CDR3 bases are TGCAGCGTTGAAGATCGGATTGGCTACACCTTC.

The rearrangement uses TRBV7-3 and TRBJ2-1, with 7 bases matching TRBD2. V was pared by 5 bases and J by 7 bases, with 8 bases of the junction left unmatched. The CDR3 totals 14 residues. Per germline, CDR1 SGHTA and CDR2 FQGTGA. The CDR3 spells CASSQAAGDNEQFF. CDR3 DNA: TGTGCCAGCAGCCAGGCCGCGGGAGATAATGAGCAGTTCTTC.

This clonotype was seen ten or more times. The chain links TRBV7-8 to TRBJ2-7; the D is unclear. Germline-derived CDR1 and CDR2 are SGHVS and FQNEAQ. V gave up 5 bases and J gave up 0 bases, with 8 bases separating them. The CDR3 sequence is 13 residues long. Here the CDR3 DNA reads TGTGCCAGCAGCACCGGTCTCTCCTACGAGCAGTACTTC. Its translation: CASSTGLSYEQYF.